Listed below are T cell receptor beta chains from one sample, sequenced in a study of shared clonotypes between healthy human individuals. The repertoire was sequenced with immunoSEQ multiplex PCR; TCRdb's copy has only in-frame clones and lacks some. The sample records a few million clones, 85% to 95% being singletons. Sample: naive CD4+ T cells from PBMCs. These receptors came from a man aged 18 to 29 in good health. Some clones in this sample may be carry-over from other donors' samples. CDR3s include the opening cysteine and the closing phenylalanine or tryptophan. A D gene is named only where the DNA matches it firmly. A clone size is listed for some rows: how often the clone was seen (once, few, many), or a class if it is expanded.

d_gene: .
abundance: .
j_gene: TRBJ2-5
v_gene: TRBV7-8
CDR3nt: TGTGCCAGCACCCTTCGGAGGGGGGGGAGGTTTGAAGAGACCCAGTACTTC
CDR3aa: CASTLRRGGRFEETQYF

d_gene: .
abundance: .
j_gene: TRBJ2-4
v_gene: TRBV7-6
CDR3nt: TGTGCCAGCAGCTTAGTAGGCCGCGCTGGGGCCAAAAACATTCAGTACTTC
CDR3aa: CASSLVGRAGAKNIQYF

d_gene: .
abundance: .
j_gene: TRBJ1-2
v_gene: TRBV29-1
CDR3nt: TGCAGCGTTGTCACGGCCGAGAACTATGGCTACACCTTC
CDR3aa: CSVVTAENYGYTF

d_gene: .
abundance: .
j_gene: TRBJ1-2
v_gene: TRBV6-5
CDR3nt: TGTGCCAGCACGGGGGCGGCCTATGGCTACACCTTC
CDR3aa: CASTGAAYGYTF

d_gene: .
abundance: once
j_gene: TRBJ2-7
v_gene: TRBV5-1
CDR3nt: TGCGCCAGCAGCTTGTCCGAACACGAGCAGTACTTC
CDR3aa: CASSLSEHEQYF

d_gene: .
abundance: .
j_gene: TRBJ1-1
v_gene: TRBV28
CDR3nt: TGTGCCAGCAGATATTTCGGGCTGCGGTACACTGAAGCTTTCTTT
CDR3aa: CASRYFGLRYTEAFF

d_gene: .
abundance: .
j_gene: TRBJ2-5
v_gene: TRBV6-1
CDR3nt: TGTGCCAGCATACAGGGTGTCCAAGAGACCCAGTACTTC
CDR3aa: CASIQGVQETQYF

d_gene: TRBD1
abundance: .
j_gene: TRBJ2-7
v_gene: TRBV18
CDR3nt: TGTGCCAGCTCACCTGGGGGACAGGGGTTCTACGAGCAGTACTTC
CDR3aa: CASSPGGQGFYEQYF

d_gene: TRBD1
abundance: .
j_gene: TRBJ2-2
v_gene: TRBV2
CDR3nt: TGTGCCAGCAGGATTCCGGGGACAGGGGACACCGGGGAGCTGTTTTTT
CDR3aa: CASRIPGTGDTGELFF

d_gene: .
abundance: once
j_gene: TRBJ1-5
v_gene: TRBV2
CDR3nt: TGTGCCAGCAGTTACTCCGACAGCATCAATCAGCCCCAGCATTTT
CDR3aa: CASSYSDSINQPQHF

d_gene: .
abundance: .
j_gene: TRBJ1-5
v_gene: TRBV5-6
CDR3nt: TGTGCCAGCACCCCGAGGGACATACCCAATCAGCCCCAGCATTTT
CDR3aa: CASTPRDIPNQPQHF

d_gene: .
abundance: .
j_gene: TRBJ1-6
v_gene: TRBV5-1
CDR3nt: TGCGCCAGCAGCTCGGGCGACAGCGTCATTAATTCACCCCTCCACTTT
CDR3aa: CASSSGDSVINSPLHF

d_gene: TRBD1
abundance: .
j_gene: TRBJ2-3
v_gene: TRBV19
CDR3nt: TGTGCCAGTAAGCCCCGGGACAGGGCGACAGATACGCAGTATTTT
CDR3aa: CASKPRDRATDTQYF

d_gene: .
abundance: .
j_gene: TRBJ2-3
v_gene: TRBV29-1
CDR3nt: TGCAGCGTTCCCTTTCCAGGGGACACCCTCACAGATACGCAGTATTTT
CDR3aa: CSVPFPGDTLTDTQYF

d_gene: .
abundance: .
j_gene: TRBJ2-2
v_gene: TRBV9
CDR3nt: TGTGCCAGCAGCGCCCTGCTCGCCGGGGAGCTGTTTTTT
CDR3aa: CASSALLAGELFF

d_gene: TRBD2
abundance: .
j_gene: TRBJ2-1
v_gene: TRBV2
CDR3nt: TGTGCCAGCAGTGGGGCGGGAGGGACAAACAATGAGCAGTTCTTC
CDR3aa: CASSGAGGTNNEQFF

d_gene: .
abundance: .
j_gene: TRBJ2-2
v_gene: TRBV2
CDR3nt: TGTGCCAGCAGTGCTCAGGGGTTGATCACCGGGGAGCTGTTTTTT
CDR3aa: CASSAQGLITGELFF

d_gene: .
abundance: .
j_gene: TRBJ2-5
v_gene: TRBV28
CDR3nt: TGTGCCAGCAGTTTGGCCGGTAGGAGATCAGAGACCCAGTACTTC
CDR3aa: CASSLAGRRSETQYF

d_gene: .
abundance: .
j_gene: TRBJ2-3
v_gene: TRBV4-3
CDR3nt: TGCGCCAGCAGCCAAGGACGGACGGGGGCAGATACGCAGTATTTT
CDR3aa: CASSQGRTGADTQYF

d_gene: .
abundance: .
j_gene: TRBJ2-5
v_gene: TRBV27
CDR3nt: TGTGCCAGCACGTTGAAAGAGACCCAGTACTTC
CDR3aa: CASTLKETQYF

d_gene: .
abundance: .
j_gene: TRBJ2-7
v_gene: TRBV6-5
CDR3nt: TGTGCCAGCAGGGCCTTCGGGGGAGAGGACGAGCAGTACTTC
CDR3aa: CASRAFGGEDEQYF

d_gene: .
abundance: once
j_gene: TRBJ2-3
v_gene: TRBV27
CDR3nt: TGTGCCAGCAGTCACCCGGGGGACGCAGTTCAGCGATATTTT
CDR3aa: CASSHPGDAVQRYF

d_gene: TRBD1
abundance: .
j_gene: TRBJ2-7
v_gene: TRBV18
CDR3nt: TGTGCCAGCTCACCACCGAACAGGGGGTGGTCCTACGAGCAGTACTTC
CDR3aa: CASSPPNRGWSYEQYF

d_gene: .
abundance: .
j_gene: TRBJ1-4
v_gene: TRBV30
CDR3nt: TGTGCCTGGAGTCCAGGGGTGGACGAAAAACTGTTTTTT
CDR3aa: CAWSPGVDEKLFF